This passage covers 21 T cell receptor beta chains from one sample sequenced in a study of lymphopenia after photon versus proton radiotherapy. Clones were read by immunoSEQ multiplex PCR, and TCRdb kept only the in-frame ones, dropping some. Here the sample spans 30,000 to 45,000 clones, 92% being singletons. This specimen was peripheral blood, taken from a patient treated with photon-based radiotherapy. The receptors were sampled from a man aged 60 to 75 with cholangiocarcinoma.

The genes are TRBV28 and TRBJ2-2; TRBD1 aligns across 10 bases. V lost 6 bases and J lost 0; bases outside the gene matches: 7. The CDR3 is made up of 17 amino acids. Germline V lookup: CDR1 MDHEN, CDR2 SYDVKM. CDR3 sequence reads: CASRHETGGPNTGELFF. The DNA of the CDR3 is TGTGCCAGCAGGCATGAGACAGGGGGCCCGAACACCGGGGAGCTGTTTTTT. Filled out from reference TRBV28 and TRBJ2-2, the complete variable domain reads DVKVTQSSRYLVKRTGEKVFLECVQDMDHENMFWYRQDPGLGLRLIYFSYDVKMKEKGDIPEGYSVSREKKERFSLILESASTNQTSMYLCASRHETGGPNTGELFFGEGSRLTVL.

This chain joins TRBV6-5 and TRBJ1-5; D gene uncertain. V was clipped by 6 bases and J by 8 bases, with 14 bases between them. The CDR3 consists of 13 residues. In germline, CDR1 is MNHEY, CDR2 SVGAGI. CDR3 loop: CASSPLGRKPQHF. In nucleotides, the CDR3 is TGTGCCAGCAGCCCATTAGGGAGAAAGCCCCAGCATTTT.

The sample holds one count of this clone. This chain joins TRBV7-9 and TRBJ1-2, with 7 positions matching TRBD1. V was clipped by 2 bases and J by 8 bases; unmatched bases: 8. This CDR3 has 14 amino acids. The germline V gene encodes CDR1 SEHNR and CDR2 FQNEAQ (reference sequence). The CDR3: CASSLLRGDAGYTF. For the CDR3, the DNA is TGTGCCAGCAGCTTACTCAGGGGGGACGCGGGCTACACCTTC.

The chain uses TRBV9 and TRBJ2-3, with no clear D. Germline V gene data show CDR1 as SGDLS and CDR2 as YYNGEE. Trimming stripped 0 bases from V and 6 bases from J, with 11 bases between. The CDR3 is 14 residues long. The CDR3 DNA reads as TGTGCCAGCAGCGTAGTGGGCTCTGGTGATACGCAGTATTTT. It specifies CASSVVGSGDTQYF.

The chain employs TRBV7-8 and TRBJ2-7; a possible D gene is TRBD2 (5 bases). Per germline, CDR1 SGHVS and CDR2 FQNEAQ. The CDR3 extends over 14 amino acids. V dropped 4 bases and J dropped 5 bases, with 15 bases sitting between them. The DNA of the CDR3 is TGTGCCAGCAGCTCACGTCGCCCGAGGGACGAGCAGTACTTC. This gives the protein CASSSRRPRDEQYF.

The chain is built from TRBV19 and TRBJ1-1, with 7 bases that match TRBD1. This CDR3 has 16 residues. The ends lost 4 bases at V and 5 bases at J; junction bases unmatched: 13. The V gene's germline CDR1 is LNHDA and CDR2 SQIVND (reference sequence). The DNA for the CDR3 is TGTGCCAGTAGTACGGTCTTTCAGGGGGGGCGAACTGAAGCTTTCTTT. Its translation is CASSTVFQGGRTEAFF.

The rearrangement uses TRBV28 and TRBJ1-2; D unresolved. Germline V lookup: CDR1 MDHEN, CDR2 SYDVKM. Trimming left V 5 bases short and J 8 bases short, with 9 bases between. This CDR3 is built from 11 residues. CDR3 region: CASSLTGGYTF. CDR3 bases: TGTGCCAGCAGTCTGACCGGGGGCTACACCTTC.

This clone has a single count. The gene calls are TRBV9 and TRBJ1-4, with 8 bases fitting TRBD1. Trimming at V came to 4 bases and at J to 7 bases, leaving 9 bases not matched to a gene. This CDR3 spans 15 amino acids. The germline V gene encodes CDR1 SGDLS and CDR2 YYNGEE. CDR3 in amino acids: CASSPRTGPFEKLFF. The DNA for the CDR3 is TGTGCCAGCAGCCCTCGGACAGGGCCTTTTGAAAAACTGTTTTTT.

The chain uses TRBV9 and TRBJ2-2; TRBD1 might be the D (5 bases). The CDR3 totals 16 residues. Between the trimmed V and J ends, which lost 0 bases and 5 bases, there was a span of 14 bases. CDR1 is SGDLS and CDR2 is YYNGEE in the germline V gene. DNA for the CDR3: TGTGCCAGCAGCGTAGGGGGCGCAAGAGGAACCGGGGAGCTGTTTTTT. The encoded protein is CASSVGGARGTGELFF. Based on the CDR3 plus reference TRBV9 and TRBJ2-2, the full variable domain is DSGVTQTPKHLITATGQRVTLRCSPRSGDLSVYWYQQSLDQGLQFLIQYYNGEERAKGNILERFSAQQFPDLHSELNLSSLELGDSALYFCASSVGGARGTGELFFGEGSRLTVL.

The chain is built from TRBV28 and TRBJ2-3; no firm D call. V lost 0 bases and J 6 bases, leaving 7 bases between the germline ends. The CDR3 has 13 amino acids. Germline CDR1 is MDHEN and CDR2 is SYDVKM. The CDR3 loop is CASSLWGWDTQYF. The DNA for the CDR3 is TGTGCCAGCAGTTTATGGGGTTGGGATACGCAGTATTTT.

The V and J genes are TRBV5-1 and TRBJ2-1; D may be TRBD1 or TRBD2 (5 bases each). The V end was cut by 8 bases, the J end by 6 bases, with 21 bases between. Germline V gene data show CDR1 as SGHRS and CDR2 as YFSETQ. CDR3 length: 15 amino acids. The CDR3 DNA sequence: TGCGCCAGTAGCCACCGGGACCCTTCATGCAATGAGCAGTTCTTC. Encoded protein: CASSHRDPSCNEQFF.

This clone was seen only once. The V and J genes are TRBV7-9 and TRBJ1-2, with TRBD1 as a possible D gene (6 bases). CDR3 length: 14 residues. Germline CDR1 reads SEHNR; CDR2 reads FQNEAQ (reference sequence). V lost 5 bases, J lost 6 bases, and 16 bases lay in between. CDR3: CASSQPTGGDGYTF. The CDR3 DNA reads TGTGCCAGCAGCCAACCGACCGGGGGCGATGGCTACACCTTC.

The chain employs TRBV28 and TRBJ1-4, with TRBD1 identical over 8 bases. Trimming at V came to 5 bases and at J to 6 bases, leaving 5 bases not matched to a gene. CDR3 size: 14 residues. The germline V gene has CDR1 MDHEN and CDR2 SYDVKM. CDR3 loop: CASSDRQGYEKLFF. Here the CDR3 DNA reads TGTGCCAGCAGTGACAGACAGGGGTATGAAAAACTGTTTTTT.

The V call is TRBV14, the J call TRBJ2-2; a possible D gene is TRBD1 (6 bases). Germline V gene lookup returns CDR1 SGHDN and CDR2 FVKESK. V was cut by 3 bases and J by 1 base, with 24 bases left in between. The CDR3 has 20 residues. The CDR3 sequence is CASSHLSPDSRRGNTGELFF. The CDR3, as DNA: TGTGCCAGCAGCCACCTGTCCCCGGACAGCCGTAGGGGGAACACCGGGGAGCTGTTTTTT.

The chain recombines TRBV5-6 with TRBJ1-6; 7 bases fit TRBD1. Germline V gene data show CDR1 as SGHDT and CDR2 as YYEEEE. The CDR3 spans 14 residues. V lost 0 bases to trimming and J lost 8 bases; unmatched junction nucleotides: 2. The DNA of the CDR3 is TGTGCCAGCAGCTTGGAAGGGGGCTATTCACCCCTCCACTTT. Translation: CASSLEGGYSPLHF.

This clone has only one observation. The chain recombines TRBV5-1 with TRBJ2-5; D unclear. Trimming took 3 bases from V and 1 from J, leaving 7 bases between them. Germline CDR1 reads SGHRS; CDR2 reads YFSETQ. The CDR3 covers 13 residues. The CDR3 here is CASSSQIQETQYF. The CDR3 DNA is TGCGCCAGCAGCTCCCAGATCCAAGAGACCCAGTACTTC.

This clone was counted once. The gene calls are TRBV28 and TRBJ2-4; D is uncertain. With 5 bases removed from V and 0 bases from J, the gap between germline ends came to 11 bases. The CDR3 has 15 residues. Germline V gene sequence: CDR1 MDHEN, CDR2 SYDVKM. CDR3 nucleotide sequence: TGTGCCAGCAGTCCTCGACTGATAGCCAAAAACATTCAGTACTTC. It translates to CASSPRLIAKNIQYF.

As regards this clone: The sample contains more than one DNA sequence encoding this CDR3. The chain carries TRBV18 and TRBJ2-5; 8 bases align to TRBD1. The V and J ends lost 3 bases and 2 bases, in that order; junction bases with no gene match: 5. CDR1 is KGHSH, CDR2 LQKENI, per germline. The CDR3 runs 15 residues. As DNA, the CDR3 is TGTGCCAGCTCACCCCTACAGGGGGGACAAGAGACCCAGTACTTC. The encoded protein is CASSPLQGGQETQYF.

CDR3 in amino acids: CASSLVAGTEETQYF. As DNA, the CDR3 is TGCGCCAGCAGCTTGGTGGCAGGGACTGAAGAGACCCAGTACTTC. The chain carries TRBV5-1 and TRBJ2-5, with D possibly being TRBD2 (6 bases). Per the germline V gene, CDR1 is SGHRS and CDR2 is YFSETQ. The CDR3 is 15 residues long. V gave up 0 bases and J gave up 3 bases, with 12 bases separating them.

CDR3 nucleotide sequence: TGTGCCAGCAGTTACTCAGTGACAGGTGAAAAACTGTTTTTT. The encoded protein is CASSYSVTGEKLFF. V is TRBV6-5 and J is TRBJ1-4; a possible D gene is TRBD1 (6 bases). Trimming shortened V by 0 bases and J by 7 bases, and 9 bases separated the two germline ends. The CDR3 is 14 residues long. Germline V gives CDR1 MNHEY, CDR2 SVGAGI.

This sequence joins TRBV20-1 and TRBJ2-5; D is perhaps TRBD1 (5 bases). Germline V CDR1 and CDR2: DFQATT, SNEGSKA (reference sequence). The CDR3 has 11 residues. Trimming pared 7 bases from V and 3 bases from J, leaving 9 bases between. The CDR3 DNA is TGCAGTGGGGGCAGGGAAGAGACCCAGTACTTC. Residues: CSGGREETQYF.